This TCR beta chain was documented in a study of CD8+ T cells in alopecia areata. In the study overall: The tofacitinib course ran for 6 to 18 months and was followed by 6 months off drug. Disease severity was quantified as SALT score of affected scalp area. Whole-study results and caveats: Numerous clones, expanded in lesions, remained in scalp and blood during tofacitinib.

This clone showed up just a few times. The antigen is undetermined. Treatment given: oral pan-JAK inhibitor, 5-10 mg twice daily. Punch biopsies of lesional scalp, plus peripheral blood, were taken from alopecia areata patients. RNA extraction was followed by reverse transcription into cDNA, which acted as the sequencing template. Measured with immunoSEQ multiplex PCR; TCRdb has only the in-frame clones, and not every one. The repertoire holds 180,000 or so clones, 51% seen once, with around 10% in the top ten. The sequences come from CD8+ T cells sorted from blood, collected around week 52, from a patient treated with tofacitinib. The TCR was taken from a human donor with alopecia areata.

The CDR3 region is CASRVNTEAFF. The CDR3 coding sequence is TGCGCCAGCAGGGTAAACACTGAAGCTTTCTTT. The gene calls are TRBV10-2 and TRBJ1-1; D remains unclear. This CDR3 spans 11 amino acids. Germline CDR1 reads WSHSY; CDR2 reads SAAADI. Trimming took 6 bases from V and 2 from J, leaving 4 bases between them.